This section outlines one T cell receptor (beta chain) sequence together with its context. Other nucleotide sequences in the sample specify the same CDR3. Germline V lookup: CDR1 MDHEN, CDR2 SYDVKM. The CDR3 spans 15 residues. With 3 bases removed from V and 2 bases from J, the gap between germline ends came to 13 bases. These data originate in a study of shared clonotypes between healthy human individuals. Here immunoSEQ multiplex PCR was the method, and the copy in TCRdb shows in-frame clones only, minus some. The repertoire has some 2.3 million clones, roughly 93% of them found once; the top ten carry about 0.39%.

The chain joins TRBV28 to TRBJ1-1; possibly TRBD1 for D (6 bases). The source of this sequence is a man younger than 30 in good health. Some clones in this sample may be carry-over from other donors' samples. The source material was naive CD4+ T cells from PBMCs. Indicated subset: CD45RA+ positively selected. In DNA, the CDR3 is TGTGCCAGCAGTTTCGGGGGCAGGGGAAACACTGAAGCTTTCTTT. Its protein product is CASSFGGRGNTEAFF. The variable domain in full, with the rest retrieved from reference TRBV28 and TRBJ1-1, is DVKVTQSSRYLVKRTGEKVFLECVQDMDHENMFWYRQDPGLGLRLIYFSYDVKMKEKGDIPEGYSVSREKKERFSLILESASTNQTSMYLCASSFGGRGNTEAFFGQGTRLTVV.